The next 27 T cell receptor beta chains were all read from a single sample in a study of T cells expressing NK-cell markers (dated by TCRdb to the early 2020s). The library was prepared using 5' RACE. For sequencing, an Illumina HiSeq 2000 was employed. TCRdb reprocessed the reads and lists each CDR3 protein sequence as a single entry, with no DNA. The table kept for this sample lists about 260,000 distinct CDR3 sequences. Together, the top ten hold 4% to 5% of the sample. Input material: blood T cells: a sorted CD56 or NKG2C T cell subset, CD4+ or CD8+ T cells, or bulk PBMC T cells (not recorded which). The receptors shown here come from a woman between 18 and 75 years old in good health.

The chain links TRBV20-1 to TRBJ2-1; lacking DNA, the TRBD2 call made by TCRdb goes unchecked. From germline, CDR1 is DFQATT and CDR2 SNEGSKA (reference sequence). The CDR3 runs to 17 residues. CDR3 sequence: CSARLAGTGSSYNEQFF.

This sequence joins TRBV20-1 and TRBJ2-1. This CDR3 is built from 14 residues. The germline gives CDR1 DFQATT, CDR2 SNEGSKA (reference sequence). This CDR3 reads CSASEESSYNEQFF.

The chain combines TRBV7-2 with TRBJ2-2; TCRdb reports TRBD2, a call that lacks DNA to check it against. Germline CDR1 is SGHTA and CDR2 is FQGNSA. This CDR3 spans 17 amino acids. The CDR3 spells CASSLMTSGRATGELFF.

CDR3 amino acids: CASRGGLERYNEQFF. This sequence joins TRBV10-2 and TRBJ2-1; TCRdb indicates TRBD2, and absent DNA this call remains unverified. The CDR3 length is 15 residues. Germline CDR1 WSHSY, CDR2 SAAADI.

The CDR3 is CASSFLGQAEQFF. J is TRBJ2-1 and V is TRBV12-3 or TRBV12-4; TCRdb calls TRBD2, which cannot be checked without DNA. This CDR3 spans 13 amino acids.

J is TRBJ1-5 and V is TRBV4-1; TCRdb calls TRBD1, which cannot be checked without DNA. The CDR3 has 15 amino acids. Germline V lookup: CDR1 MGHRA, CDR2 YSYEKL. The chain's CDR3 is CASSQVQGRNQPQHF.

This rearrangement joins TRBV4-3 to TRBJ2-3; the TRBD2 assignment by TCRdb is unverifiable without DNA. CDR1 is LGHNA and CDR2 is YSLEER in the germline V gene. The CDR3 runs 17 residues. The CDR3 is CASSRLGLAGGKDTQYF.

The CDR3 protein is CASSLGGRSSYEQYF. The V call is TRBV5-5, the J call TRBJ2-7; TCRdb calls TRBD2, which cannot be checked without DNA. The CDR3 totals 15 residues. CDR1 is SGHKS, CDR2 YYEKEE, per germline (reference sequence).

This chain links TRBV20-1 with TRBJ2-7; checking the TCRdb D call of TRBD1 is not possible without DNA. The CDR3 totals 17 residues. The germline V gene encodes CDR1 DFQATT and CDR2 SNEGSKA (reference sequence). CDR3 sequence: CSALDASGAISSYEQYF.

This sequence joins TRBV7-2 and TRBJ2-5; lacking DNA, the TRBD2 call made by TCRdb goes unchecked. CDR3 length: 14 residues. Germline V gene lookup returns CDR1 SGHTA and CDR2 FQGNSA. CDR3: CASSLGTSGETQYF. The full variable domain, in which reference TRBV7-2 and TRBJ2-5 provide the parts outside the CDR3, is GAGVSQSPSNKVTEKGKDVELRCDPISGHTALYWYRQSLGQGLEFLIYFQGNSAPDKSGLPSDRFSAERTGGSVSTLTIQRTQQEDSAVYLCASSLGTSGETQYFGPGTRLLVL.

V usage is TRBV6-1 and J usage is TRBJ2-1; TCRdb outputs TRBD2, but without DNA this stays unchecked. CDR3 size: 13 residues. Germline V gives CDR1 MNHNS, CDR2 SASEGT. The CDR3 is CASMPSGSQKQFF.

The chain couples TRBV7-2 to TRBJ2-5; with no DNA, the TCRdb D assignment of TRBD1 cannot be verified. This CDR3 has 16 residues. Germline CDR1 SGHTA, CDR2 FQGNSA. This CDR3 reads CASSLALTGQQETQYF.

The chain recombines TRBV27 with TRBJ2-1; the TCRdb D gene call, TRBD1, has no DNA to confirm it. Per the germline V gene, CDR1 is MNHEY and CDR2 is SMNVEV (reference sequence). CDR3 length: 13 residues. The CDR3 loop is CASMSRGVNEQFF.

The chain is built from TRBV5-1 and TRBJ2-3; TCRdb's D gene call, TRBD2, goes unchecked for lack of DNA. Germline CDR1 reads SGHRS; CDR2 reads YFSETQ. CDR3 size: 17 residues. The CDR3: CASSARTSGSGADTQYF.

This chain connects TRBV10-3 to TRBJ2-7; TCRdb's D call of TRBD1 is untestable without DNA. The CDR3 is made up of 12 amino acids. Germline CDR1 ENHRY, CDR2 SYGVKD. CDR3 sequence: CANGDPTAEQYF.

This chain links TRBV5-1 with TRBJ2-5; the D call from TCRdb, TRBD2, cannot be confirmed without DNA. Looked up from germline, CDR1 is SGHRS and CDR2 is YFSETQ. CDR3 length: 15 residues. The CDR3 protein is CASSISALSRETQYF.

The chain links TRBV7-9 to TRBJ2-5. Per germline, CDR1 SEHNR and CDR2 FQNEAQ (reference sequence). The CDR3 has 16 residues. CDR3 protein: CASSPWSLTPQETQYF.

CDR3 amino acids: CAIGIAGGTGEQYF. This chain connects TRBV6-1 to TRBJ2-7; TCRdb returns TRBD2, unconfirmable since there is no DNA. The CDR3 spans 14 residues. Germline values: CDR1 MNHNS, CDR2 SASEGT.

This rearrangement joins TRBV7-9 to TRBJ2-3; TCRdb lists TRBD2, though no DNA is available to test this call. This CDR3 region has 14 residues. From germline, CDR1 is SEHNR and CDR2 FQNEAQ (reference sequence). CDR3: CACGTPRRTDTQYF.

The chain links TRBV5-1 to TRBJ2-5; TCRdb names TRBD1, which stays unverified in the absence of DNA. This CDR3 comprises 14 residues. Germline CDR1 reads SGHRS; CDR2 reads YFSETQ. The chain's CDR3 is CASSPGGVEETQYF.

V and J are TRBV20-1 and TRBJ1-6; the TCRdb call, TRBD1, lacks DNA for checking. The CDR3 covers 14 residues. Germline loops: CDR1 DFQATT, CDR2 SNEGSKA (reference sequence). The CDR3 loop reads CSAHNRGINSPLHF.

CDR3 region: CASKPRGQSNSPLHF. This chain uses TRBV12-3 or TRBV12-4 with TRBJ1-6; the TRBD1 assignment by TCRdb is unverifiable without DNA. The CDR3 runs to 15 residues.

This chain joins TRBV29-1 and TRBJ1-1; no DNA is available, so the TRBD1 call from TCRdb remains unchecked. Germline CDR1 and CDR2: SQVTM and ANQGSEA. This CDR3 contains 13 residues. The CDR3 protein is CSVAGQGNGEAFF. Complete variable domain (other parts from reference TRBV29-1 and TRBJ1-1): SAVISQKPSRDICQRGTSLTIQCQVDSQVTMMFWYRQQPGQSLTLIATANQGSEATYESGFVIDKFPISRPNLTFSTLTVSNMSPEDSSIYLCSVAGQGNGEAFFGQGTRLTVV.

The chain uses TRBV7-2 and TRBJ1-4; TCRdb proposes TRBD1, but this gene call is untestable without DNA. Germline V gives CDR1 SGHTA, CDR2 FQGNSA. There are 15 residues in the CDR3. CDR3 sequence reads: CASSLSGTGVEKLFF.

The rearrangement uses TRBV6-2 or TRBV6-3 and TRBJ2-1. Germline loops: CDR1 MNHEY, CDR2 SVGEGT. The CDR3 has 13 residues. The CDR3: CASSYIWSGEQFF.

The chain employs TRBV20-1 and TRBJ1-2; TCRdb's D gene call, TRBD1, goes unchecked for lack of DNA. Germline V gene lookup returns CDR1 DFQATT and CDR2 SNEGSKA (reference sequence). The CDR3 covers 14 residues. CDR3 amino acids: CSAIPGQERYGYTF.

The chain recombines TRBV10-3 with TRBJ1-2. CDR3 length: 14 residues. In germline, CDR1 is ENHRY, CDR2 SYGVKD. The CDR3: CAISVAGIGYGYTF.